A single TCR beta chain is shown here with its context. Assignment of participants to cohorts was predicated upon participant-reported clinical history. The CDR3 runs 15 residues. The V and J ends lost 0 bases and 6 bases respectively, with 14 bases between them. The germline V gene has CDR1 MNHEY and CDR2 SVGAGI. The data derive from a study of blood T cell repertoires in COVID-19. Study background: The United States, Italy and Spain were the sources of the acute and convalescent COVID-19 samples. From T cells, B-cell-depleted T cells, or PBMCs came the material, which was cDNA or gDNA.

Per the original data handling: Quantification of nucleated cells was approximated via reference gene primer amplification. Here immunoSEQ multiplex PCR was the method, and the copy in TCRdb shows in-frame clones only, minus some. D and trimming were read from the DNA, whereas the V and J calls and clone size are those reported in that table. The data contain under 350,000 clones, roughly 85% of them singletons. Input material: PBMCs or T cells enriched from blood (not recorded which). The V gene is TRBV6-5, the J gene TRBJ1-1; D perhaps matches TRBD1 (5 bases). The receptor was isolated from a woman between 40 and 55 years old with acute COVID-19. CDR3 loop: CASSYSAGRQAEAFF. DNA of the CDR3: TGTGCCAGCAGTTACTCAGCGGGACGGCAGGCTGAAGCTTTCTTT.